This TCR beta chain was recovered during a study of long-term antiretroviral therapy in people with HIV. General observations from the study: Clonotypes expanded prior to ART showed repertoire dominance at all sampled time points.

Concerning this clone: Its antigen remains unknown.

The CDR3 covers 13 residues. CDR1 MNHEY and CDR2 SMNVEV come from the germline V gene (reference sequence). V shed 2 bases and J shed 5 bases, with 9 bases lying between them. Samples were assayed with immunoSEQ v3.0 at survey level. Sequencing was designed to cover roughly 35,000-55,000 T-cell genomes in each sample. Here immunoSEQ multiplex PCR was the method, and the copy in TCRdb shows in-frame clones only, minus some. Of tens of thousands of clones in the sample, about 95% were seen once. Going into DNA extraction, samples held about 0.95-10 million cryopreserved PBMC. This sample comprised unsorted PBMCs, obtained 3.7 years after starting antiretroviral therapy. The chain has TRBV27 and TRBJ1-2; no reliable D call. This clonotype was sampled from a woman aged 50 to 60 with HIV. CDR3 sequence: CASSLRGLYGYTF. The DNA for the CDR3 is TGTGCCAGCAGTTTACGGGGTTTGTATGGCTACACCTTC.